This T cell receptor (beta chain) is from a study of identical twins. To note about this clonotype: Its matching antigen is unknown. The junction departs from germline at one end; a sequencing error may be responsible.

Template switching created a universal primer site, and the cDNA included unique molecular identifiers. TCRdb called the 5' RACE reads again in MiXCR, with one record for every CDR3 protein. The sample shows approximately 680,000 distinct CDR3 sequences, 7.1% of them seen only once. The length of the CDR3 is 14 residues. Germline assignment: CDR1 SGHRS and CDR2 YFSETQ. General observations from the study: Weaker excess twin sharing was seen among beta out-of-frame sequences. Recombination models fit unrelated individuals' TCR alpha sharing but underestimated twins'.

Among all donors, each was a healthy Caucasian. These same records also appear under a second study, on yellow fever vaccine responses in identical twins.

The sample was PBMCs. This rearrangement joins TRBV5-1 to TRBJ2-4, with D perhaps matching TRBD2 (6 bases). This TCR was recovered from a woman aged 18-29 years in good health. CDR3 nucleotides: TGCGCCAGCTCAACCTCCGGAGGGAGAAACATTCGGTACTTC. Its protein product is CASSTSGGRNIRYF.